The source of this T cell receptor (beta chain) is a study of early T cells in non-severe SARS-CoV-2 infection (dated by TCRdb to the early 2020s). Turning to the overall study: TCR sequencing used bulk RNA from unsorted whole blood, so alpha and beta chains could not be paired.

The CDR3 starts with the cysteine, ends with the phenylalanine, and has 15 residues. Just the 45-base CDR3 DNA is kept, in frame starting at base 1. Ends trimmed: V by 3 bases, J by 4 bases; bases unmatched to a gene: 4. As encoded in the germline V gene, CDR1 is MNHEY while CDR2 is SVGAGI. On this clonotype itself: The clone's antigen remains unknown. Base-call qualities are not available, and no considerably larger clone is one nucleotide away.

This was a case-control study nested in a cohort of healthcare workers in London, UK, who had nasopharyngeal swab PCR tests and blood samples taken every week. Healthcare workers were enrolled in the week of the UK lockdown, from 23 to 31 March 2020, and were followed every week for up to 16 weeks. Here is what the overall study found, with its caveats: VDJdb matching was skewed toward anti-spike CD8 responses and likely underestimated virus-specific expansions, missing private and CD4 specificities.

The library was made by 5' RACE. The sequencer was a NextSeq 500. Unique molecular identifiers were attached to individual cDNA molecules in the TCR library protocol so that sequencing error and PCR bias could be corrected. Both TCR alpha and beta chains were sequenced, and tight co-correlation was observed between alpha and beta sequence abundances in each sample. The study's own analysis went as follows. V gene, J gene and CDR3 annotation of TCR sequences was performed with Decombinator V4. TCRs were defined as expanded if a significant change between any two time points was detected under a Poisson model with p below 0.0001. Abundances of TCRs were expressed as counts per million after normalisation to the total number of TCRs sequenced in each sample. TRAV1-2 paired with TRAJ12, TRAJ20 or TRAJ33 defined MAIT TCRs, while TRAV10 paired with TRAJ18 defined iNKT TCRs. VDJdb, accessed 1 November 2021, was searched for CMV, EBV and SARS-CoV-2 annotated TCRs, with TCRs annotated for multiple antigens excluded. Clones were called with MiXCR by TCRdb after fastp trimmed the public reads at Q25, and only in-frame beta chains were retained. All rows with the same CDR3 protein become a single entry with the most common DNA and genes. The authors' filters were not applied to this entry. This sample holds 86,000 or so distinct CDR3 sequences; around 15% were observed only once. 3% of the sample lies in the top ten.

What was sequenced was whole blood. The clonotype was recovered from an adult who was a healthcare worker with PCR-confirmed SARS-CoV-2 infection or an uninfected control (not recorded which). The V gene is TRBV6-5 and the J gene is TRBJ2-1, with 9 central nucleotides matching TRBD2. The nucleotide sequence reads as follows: TGTGCCAGCAGTTATCGACTAGCGGCATACAATGAGCAGTTCTTC. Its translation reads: CASSYRLAAYNEQFF.